Shown below are 3 T cell receptor beta chains from a single sample sequenced in a study of T cell repertoires in cytomegalovirus infection. These receptors' targets are unknown. TCRdb processed the reads anew with MiXCR; each CDR3 protein has one entry. Of under 450,000 distinct CDR3 sequences in the sample, about a third were seen once. This sample comprised cultured PBMCs, obtained from culture after CMV antigen stimulation. Receptors were obtained from a human donor in good health (CMV status not recorded). Some clones in this sample may be carry-over from other donors' samples.

This clonotype was observed a handful of times. The CDR3 region is CASSSSGARFEQFF. CDR3 in DNA: TGTGCCAGCAGCTCTAGCGGAGCCCGTTTTGAGCAGTTCTTC. The chain is built from TRBV7-9 and TRBJ2-1, with 7 bases matching TRBD2. CDR3 length: 14 amino acids. The V and J ends lost 4 bases and 9 bases, in that order; junction bases with no gene match: 9. Germline V CDR1 and CDR2: SEHNR, FQNEAQ (reference sequence).

In this sample, this clonotype turned up a few times. V gene TRBV6-8 combines with J gene TRBJ1-3; D unclear. Germline assignment: CDR1 MNHGY and CDR2 SAAAGT. Trimming took 8 bases from V and 0 from J, leaving 8 bases between them. This CDR3 has 13 residues. Here the CDR3 DNA reads TGTGCCAGCCTAGGAACCTCTGGAAACACCATATATTTT. This codes for CASLGTSGNTIYF.

This clonotype was seen repeatedly, ten times or more. V gene TRBV12-5 combines with J gene TRBJ2-2, with D perhaps TRBD1 (5 bases). CDR1 and CDR2 from the germline V gene are LGHNT and FRNRAP. This CDR3 spans 15 amino acids. V was shortened by 7 bases and J by 5 bases, with 17 bases between the two germline ends. The chain's CDR3 is CASALDTLKTGELFF. CDR3 DNA: TGTGCTAGTGCCTTGGACACCTTAAAGACCGGGGAGCTGTTTTTT.